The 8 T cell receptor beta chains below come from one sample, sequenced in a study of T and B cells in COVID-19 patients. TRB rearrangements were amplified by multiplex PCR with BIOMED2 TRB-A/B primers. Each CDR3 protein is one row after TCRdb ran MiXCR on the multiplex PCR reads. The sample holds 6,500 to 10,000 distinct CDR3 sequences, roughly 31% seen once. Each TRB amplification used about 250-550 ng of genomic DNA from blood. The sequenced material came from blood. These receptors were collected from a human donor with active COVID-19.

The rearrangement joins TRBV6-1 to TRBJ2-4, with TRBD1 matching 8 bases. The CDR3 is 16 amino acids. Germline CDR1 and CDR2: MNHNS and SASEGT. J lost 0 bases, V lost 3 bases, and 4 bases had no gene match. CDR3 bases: TGTGCCAGCAGTGAGAGACAGGGGCTAGCCAAAAACATTCAGTACTTC. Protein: CASSERQGLAKNIQYF.

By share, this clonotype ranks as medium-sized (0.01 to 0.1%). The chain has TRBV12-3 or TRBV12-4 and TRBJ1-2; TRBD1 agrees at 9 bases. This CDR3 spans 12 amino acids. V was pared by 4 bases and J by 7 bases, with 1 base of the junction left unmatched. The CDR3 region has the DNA TGTGCCAGCAGTTGGGACAGGGTTGGCTACACCTTC. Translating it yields CASSWDRVGYTF.

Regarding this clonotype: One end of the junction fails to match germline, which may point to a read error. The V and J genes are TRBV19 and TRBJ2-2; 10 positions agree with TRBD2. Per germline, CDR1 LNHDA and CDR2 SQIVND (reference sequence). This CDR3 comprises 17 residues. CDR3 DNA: TGTGCCAGCAGTATAGCGGGGGGAAGGGGGGCCGGCGGGGAGCTGTTTTTT. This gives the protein CASSIAGGRGAGGELFF. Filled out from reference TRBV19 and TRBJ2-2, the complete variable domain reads DGGITQSPKYLFRKEGQNVTLSCEQNLNHDAMYWYRQDPGQGLRLIYYSQIVNDFQKGDIAEGYSVSREKKESFPLTVTSAQKNPTAFYLCASSIAGGRGAGGELFFGEGSRLTVL.

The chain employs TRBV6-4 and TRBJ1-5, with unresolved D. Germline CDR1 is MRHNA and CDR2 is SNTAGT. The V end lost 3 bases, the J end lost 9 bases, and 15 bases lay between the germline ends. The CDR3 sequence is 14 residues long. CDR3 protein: CASSESATSGPQHF. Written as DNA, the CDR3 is TGTGCCAGCAGTGAGTCAGCGACAAGCGGGCCCCAGCATTTT.

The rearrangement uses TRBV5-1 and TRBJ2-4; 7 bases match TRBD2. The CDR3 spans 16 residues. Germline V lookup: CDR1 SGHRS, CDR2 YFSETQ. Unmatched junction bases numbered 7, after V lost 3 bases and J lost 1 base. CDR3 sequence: CASSWGGDSAKNIQYF. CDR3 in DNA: TGCGCCAGCAGCTGGGGGGGGGATTCGGCCAAAAACATTCAGTACTTC. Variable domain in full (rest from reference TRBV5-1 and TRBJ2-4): KAGVTQTPRYLIKTRGQQVTLSCSPISGHRSVSWYQQTPGQGLQFLFEYFSETQRNKGNFPGRFSGRQFSNSRSEMNVSTLELGDSALYLCASSWGGDSAKNIQYFGAGTRLSVL.

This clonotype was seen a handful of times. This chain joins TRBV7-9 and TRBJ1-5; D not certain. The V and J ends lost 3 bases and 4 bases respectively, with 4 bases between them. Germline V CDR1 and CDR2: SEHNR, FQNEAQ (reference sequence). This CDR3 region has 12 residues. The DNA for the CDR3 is TGTGCCAGCAGCTTCGGGAATCAGCCCCAGCATTTT. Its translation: CASSFGNQPQHF. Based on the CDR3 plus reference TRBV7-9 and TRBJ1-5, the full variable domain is DTGVSQNPRHKITKRGQNVTFRCDPISEHNRLYWYRQTLGQGPEFLTYFQNEAQLEKSRLLSDRFSAERPKGSFSTLEIQRTEQGDSAMYLCASSFGNQPQHFGDGTRLSIL.

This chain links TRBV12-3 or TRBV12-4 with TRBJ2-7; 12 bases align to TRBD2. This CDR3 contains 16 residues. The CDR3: CANSFRPSGGELEQYV. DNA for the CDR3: TGTGCCAACAGTTTCAGGCCTAGCGGGGGGGAGCTGGAGCAGTACGTC.

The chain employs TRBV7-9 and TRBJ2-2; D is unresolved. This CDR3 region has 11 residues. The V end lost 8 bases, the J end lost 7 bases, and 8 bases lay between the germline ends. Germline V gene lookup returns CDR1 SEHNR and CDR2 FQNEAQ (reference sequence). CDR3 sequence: CASLPRGELFF. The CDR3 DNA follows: TGTGCCAGCCTCCCGCGCGGGGAGCTGTTTTTT.